This T cell receptor beta chain was sequenced in a study of control samples from healthy donors and cancer patients. Profiled with immunoSEQ multiplex PCR; TCRdb holds only in-frame clones, not every one. The sample includes more than 95,000 clones, about nine tenths of them seen just once. The CDR3 has 15 amino acids. Between the trimmed V and J ends, which lost 0 bases and 7 bases, there was a span of 17 bases. CDR1 is SGDLS, CDR2 YYNGEE, per germline. This TCR came from a man aged 35 to 55 in good health. Sequencing was done on a sample of blood. This chain uses TRBV9 with TRBJ2-7; maybe TRBD1 (6 bases). The CDR3 loop reads CASSVAPGAPSEQYF. The DNA of the CDR3 is TGTGCCAGCAGCGTAGCCCCAGGGGCCCCATCTGAGCAGTACTTC.